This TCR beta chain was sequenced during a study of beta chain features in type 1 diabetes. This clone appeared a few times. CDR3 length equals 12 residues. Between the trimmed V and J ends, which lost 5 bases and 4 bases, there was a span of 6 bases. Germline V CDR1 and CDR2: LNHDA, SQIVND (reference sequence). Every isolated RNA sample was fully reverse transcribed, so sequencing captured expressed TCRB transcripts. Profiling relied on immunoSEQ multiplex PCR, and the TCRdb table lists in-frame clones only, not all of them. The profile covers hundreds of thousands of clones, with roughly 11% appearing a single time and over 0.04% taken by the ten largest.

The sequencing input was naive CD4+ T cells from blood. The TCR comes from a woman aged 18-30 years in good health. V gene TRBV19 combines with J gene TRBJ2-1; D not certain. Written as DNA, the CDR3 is TGTGCCAGTAGTTTCCGATACAATGAGCAGTTCTTC. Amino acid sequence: CASSFRYNEQFF.